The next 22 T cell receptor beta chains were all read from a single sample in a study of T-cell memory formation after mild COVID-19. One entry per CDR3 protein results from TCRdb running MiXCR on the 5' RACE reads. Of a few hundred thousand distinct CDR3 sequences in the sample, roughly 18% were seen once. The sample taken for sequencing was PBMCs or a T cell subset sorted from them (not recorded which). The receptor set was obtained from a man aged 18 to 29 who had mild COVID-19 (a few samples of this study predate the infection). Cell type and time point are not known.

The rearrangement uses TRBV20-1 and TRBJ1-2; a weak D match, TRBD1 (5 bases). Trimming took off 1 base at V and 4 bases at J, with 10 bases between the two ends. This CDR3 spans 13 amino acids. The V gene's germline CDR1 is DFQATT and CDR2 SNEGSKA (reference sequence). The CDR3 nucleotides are TGCAGTGCTAGAGTTCGACAGTCCTATGGCTACACCTTC. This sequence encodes CSARVRQSYGYTF.

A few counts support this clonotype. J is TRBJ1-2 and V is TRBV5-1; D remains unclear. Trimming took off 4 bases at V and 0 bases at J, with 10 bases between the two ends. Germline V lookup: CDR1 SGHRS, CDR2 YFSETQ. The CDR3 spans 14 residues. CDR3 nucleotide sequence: TGCGCCAGCAGCGCCACATCTACTAACTATGGCTACACCTTC. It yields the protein CASSATSTNYGYTF.

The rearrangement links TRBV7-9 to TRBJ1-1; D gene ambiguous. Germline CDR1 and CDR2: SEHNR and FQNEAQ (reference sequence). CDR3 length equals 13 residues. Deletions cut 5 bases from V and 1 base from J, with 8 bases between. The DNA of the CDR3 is TGTGCCAGCAGCGCCGACGGGAACACTGAAGCTTTCTTT. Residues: CASSADGNTEAFF.

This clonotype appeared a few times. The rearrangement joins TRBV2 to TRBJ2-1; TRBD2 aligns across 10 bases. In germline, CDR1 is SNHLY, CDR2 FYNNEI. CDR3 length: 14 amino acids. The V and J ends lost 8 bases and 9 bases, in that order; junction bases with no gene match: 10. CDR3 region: CASLTSGGAGEQFF. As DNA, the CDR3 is TGTGCCAGCCTAACCAGCGGGGGGGCGGGTGAGCAGTTCTTC.

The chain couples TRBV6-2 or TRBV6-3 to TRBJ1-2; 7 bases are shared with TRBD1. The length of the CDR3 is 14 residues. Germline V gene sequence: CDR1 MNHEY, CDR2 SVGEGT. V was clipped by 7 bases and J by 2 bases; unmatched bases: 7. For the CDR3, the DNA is TGTGCCAGCACCCGGGACAGCGAGAACTATGGCTACACCTTC. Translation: CASTRDSENYGYTF.

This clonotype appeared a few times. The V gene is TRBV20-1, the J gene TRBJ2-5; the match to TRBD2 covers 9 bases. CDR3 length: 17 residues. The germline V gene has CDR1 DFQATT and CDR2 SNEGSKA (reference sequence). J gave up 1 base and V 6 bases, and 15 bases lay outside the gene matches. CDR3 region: CSATPFSGGGSQETQYF. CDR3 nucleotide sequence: TGCAGTGCCACTCCCTTTAGCGGGGGAGGATCCCAAGAGACCCAGTACTTC.

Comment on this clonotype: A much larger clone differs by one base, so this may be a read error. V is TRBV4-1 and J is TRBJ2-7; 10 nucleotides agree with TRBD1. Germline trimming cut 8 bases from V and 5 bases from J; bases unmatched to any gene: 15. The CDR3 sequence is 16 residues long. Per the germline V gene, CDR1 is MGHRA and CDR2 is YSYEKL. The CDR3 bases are TGCGCCAGCGGCCGCACCCGGGACAGGGGTTCCAACGAGCAGTACTTC. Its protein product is CASGRTRDRGSNEQYF.

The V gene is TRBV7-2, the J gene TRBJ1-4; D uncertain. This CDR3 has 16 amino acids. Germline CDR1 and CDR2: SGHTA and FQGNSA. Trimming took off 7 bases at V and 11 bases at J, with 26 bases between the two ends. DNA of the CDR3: TGTGCCAGCACCAATCCCCTCGTCGGTCCCCTCGGCAAACTGTTTTTT. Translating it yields CASTNPLVGPLGKLFF.

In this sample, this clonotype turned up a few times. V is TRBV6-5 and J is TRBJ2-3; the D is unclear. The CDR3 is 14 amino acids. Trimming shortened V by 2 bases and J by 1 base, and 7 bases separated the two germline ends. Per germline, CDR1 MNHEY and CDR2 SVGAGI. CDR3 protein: CASSYGQRTDTQYF. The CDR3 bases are TGTGCCAGCAGTTACGGCCAGCGCACAGATACGCAGTATTTT.

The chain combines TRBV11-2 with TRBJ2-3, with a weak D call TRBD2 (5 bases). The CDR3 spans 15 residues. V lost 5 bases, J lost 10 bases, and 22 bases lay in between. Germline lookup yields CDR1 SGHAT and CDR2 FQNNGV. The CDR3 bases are TGTGCCAGCAGCACAACGGGGAACACCGGTGTGTCGCAGTATTTT. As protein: CASSTTGNTGVSQYF. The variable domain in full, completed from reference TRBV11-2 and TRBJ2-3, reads EAGVAQSPRYKIIEKRQSVAFWCNPISGHATLYWYQQILGQGPKLLIQFQNNGVVDDSQLPKDRFSAERLKGVDSTLKIQPAKLEDSAVYLCASSTTGNTGVSQYFGPGTRLTVL.

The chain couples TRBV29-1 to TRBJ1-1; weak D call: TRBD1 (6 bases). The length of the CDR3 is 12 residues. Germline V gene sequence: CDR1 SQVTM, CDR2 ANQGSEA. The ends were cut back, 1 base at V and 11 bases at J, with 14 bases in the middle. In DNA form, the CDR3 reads TGCAGCGTTGAAGGACTCGCCACAGGGGCTTTCTTT. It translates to CSVEGLATGAFF.

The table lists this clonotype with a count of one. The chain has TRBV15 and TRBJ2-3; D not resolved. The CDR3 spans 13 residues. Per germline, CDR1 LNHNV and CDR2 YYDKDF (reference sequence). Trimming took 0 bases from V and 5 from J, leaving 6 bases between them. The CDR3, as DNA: TGTGCCACCAGCAGAGACCCGGAAGATACGCAGTATTTT. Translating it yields CATSRDPEDTQYF. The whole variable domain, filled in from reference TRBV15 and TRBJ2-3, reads DAMVIQNPRYQVTQFGKPVTLSCSQTLNHNVMYWYQQKSSQAPKLLFHYYDKDFNNEADTPDNFQSRRPNTSFCFLDIRSPGLGDTAMYLCATSRDPEDTQYFGPGTRLTVL.

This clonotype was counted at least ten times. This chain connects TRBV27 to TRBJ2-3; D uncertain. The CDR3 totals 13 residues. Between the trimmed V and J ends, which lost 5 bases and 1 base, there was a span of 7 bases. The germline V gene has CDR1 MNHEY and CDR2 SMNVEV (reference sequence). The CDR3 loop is CASSVPGTDTQYF. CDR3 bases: TGTGCCAGCAGTGTCCCAGGCACAGATACGCAGTATTTT.

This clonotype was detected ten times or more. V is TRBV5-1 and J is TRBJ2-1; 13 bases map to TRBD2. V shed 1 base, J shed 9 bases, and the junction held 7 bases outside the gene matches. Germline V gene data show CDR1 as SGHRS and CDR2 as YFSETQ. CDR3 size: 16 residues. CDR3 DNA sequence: TGCGCCAGCAGCTTGCCGACTAGCGGGGGGACTCGTGAGCAGTTCTTC. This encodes CASSLPTSGGTREQFF.

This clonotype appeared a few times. CDR3 sequence: CASGYKPAYGYTF. CDR3 nucleotide sequence: TGTGCCAGCGGTTACAAGCCCGCGTATGGCTACACCTTC. J is TRBJ1-2 and V is TRBV27; no definite D call. The CDR3 covers 13 residues. Per germline, CDR1 MNHEY and CDR2 SMNVEV (reference sequence). Between the trimmed V and J ends, which lost 8 bases and 5 bases, there was a span of 15 bases.

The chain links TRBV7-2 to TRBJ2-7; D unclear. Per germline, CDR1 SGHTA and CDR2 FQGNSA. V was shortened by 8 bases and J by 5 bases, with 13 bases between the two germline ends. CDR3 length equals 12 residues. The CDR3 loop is CASADRANEQYV. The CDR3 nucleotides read TGTGCCAGCGCAGACCGCGCGAACGAGCAGTACGTC.

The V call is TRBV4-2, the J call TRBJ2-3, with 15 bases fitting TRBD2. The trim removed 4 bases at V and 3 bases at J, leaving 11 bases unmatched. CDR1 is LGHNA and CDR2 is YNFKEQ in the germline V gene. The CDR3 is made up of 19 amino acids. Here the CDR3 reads CASSRPGLAGGPWTDTQYF. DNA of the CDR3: TGTGCCAGCAGCCGGCCCGGACTAGCGGGGGGGCCGTGGACAGATACGCAGTATTTT.

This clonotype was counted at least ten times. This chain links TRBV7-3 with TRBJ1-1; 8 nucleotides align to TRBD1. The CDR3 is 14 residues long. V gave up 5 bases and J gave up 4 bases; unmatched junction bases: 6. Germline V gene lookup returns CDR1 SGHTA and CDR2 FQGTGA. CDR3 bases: TGTGCCAGCAGCCAGGCAGGGGGCGGCACTGAAGCTTTCTTT. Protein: CASSQAGGGTEAFF.

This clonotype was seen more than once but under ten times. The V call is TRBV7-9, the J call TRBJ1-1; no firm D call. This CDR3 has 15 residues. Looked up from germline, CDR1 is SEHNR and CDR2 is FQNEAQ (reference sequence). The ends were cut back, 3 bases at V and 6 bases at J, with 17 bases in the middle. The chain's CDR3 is CASSLAPREVAEAFF. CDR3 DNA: TGTGCCAGCAGCTTGGCCCCGAGGGAGGTCGCTGAAGCTTTCTTT.

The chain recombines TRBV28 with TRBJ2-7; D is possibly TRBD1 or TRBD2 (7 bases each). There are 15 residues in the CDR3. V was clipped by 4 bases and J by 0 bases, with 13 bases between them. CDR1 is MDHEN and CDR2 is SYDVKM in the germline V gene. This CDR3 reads CASSSQGGSSYEQYV. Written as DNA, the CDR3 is TGTGCCAGCAGTTCCCAGGGGGGGAGCTCCTACGAGCAGTACGTC.

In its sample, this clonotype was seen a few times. The CDR3 sequence is CASSPFGTGLEQFF. As DNA, the CDR3 is TGTGCCAGCAGCCCATTCGGAACGGGGCTTGAGCAGTTCTTC. The rearrangement joins TRBV7-2 to TRBJ2-1; D tentatively fits TRBD1 or TRBD2 (5 bases each). The CDR3 has 14 residues. V lost 5 bases and J lost 9, with 17 bases in between. Per the germline V gene, CDR1 is SGHTA and CDR2 is FQGNSA.

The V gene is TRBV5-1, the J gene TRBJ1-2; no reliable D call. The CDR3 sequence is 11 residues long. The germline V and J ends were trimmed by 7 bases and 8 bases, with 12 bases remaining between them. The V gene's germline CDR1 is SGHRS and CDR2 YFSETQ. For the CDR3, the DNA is TGCGCCAGCCGGATTGATGGGGGCTACACCTTC. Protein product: CASRIDGGYTF.